These 17 T cell receptor beta chains were sequenced from one sample in a study of patients and donors after allogeneic stem cell transplantation. TCRdb reanalysed the RT-PCR reads using MiXCR and keeps one entry per CDR3 protein. The top ten clones hold around 10% of a sample with about 200,000 distinct CDR3 sequences, about 37% of them seen once. Sample: blood, either unsorted or a sorted T cell fraction (not recorded which). The receptors were sampled from a human donor who was either an allogeneic HSCT recipient or a stem cell or donor lymphocyte infusion donor (not recorded which). It is not recorded whose cells these are; they may come from a transplant donor.

The CDR3 DNA sequence: TGCAGTGCTCGATCGCAGGGGAATGAGCAGTTCTTC. As protein: CSARSQGNEQFF. V is TRBV20-1 and J is TRBJ2-1, with a weak D call TRBD1 (6 bases). Germline lookup yields CDR1 DFQATT and CDR2 SNEGSKA (reference sequence). The CDR3 sequence is 12 residues long. Trimming shortened V by 5 bases and J by 7 bases, and 12 bases separated the two germline ends.

This chain uses TRBV29-1 with TRBJ1-1; maybe TRBD1 (5 bases). CDR1 SQVTM and CDR2 ANQGSEA come from the germline V gene. V was cut by 6 bases and J by 1 base, with 12 bases left in between. The CDR3 runs to 13 residues. As DNA, the CDR3 is TGCAGCGTCACCGGGGGGGAGAACACTGAAGCTTTCTTT. Protein: CSVTGGENTEAFF.

This clonotype was found once. The rearrangement joins TRBV29-1 to TRBJ2-3; D is undetermined. The V end was cut by 6 bases, the J end by 7 bases, with 20 bases between. The CDR3 contains 14 residues. Per germline, CDR1 SQVTM and CDR2 ANQGSEA. The CDR3 reads CSVCPIKKSYTQYF. The CDR3 DNA sequence: TGCAGCGTGTGCCCTATAAAAAAATCTTATACGCAGTATTTT.

At least ten counts were recorded for this clonotype. The chain links TRBV29-1 to TRBJ2-7; D not certain. The CDR3 consists of 13 residues. The V end lost 3 bases, the J end lost 2 bases, and 11 bases lay between the germline ends. Per the germline V gene, CDR1 is SQVTM and CDR2 is ANQGSEA. CDR3 region: CSVDGDGTYEQYF. The CDR3 bases are TGCAGCGTTGATGGTGACGGAACCTACGAGCAGTACTTC.

V usage is TRBV6-5 and J usage is TRBJ1-2, with TRBD1 matching over 11 bases. CDR1 MNHEY and CDR2 SVGAGI come from the germline V gene. The CDR3 is made up of 14 amino acids. With 6 bases clipped from V and 6 bases from J, the junction kept 6 bases outside the gene matches. In DNA, the CDR3 is TGTGCCAGCAGCAGGGACAGGGGGGTCGATGGCTACACCTTC. This codes for CASSRDRGVDGYTF.

There are a few counts of this clonotype. V is TRBV7-9 and J is TRBJ1-6; D call uncertain. Germline V lookup: CDR1 SEHNR, CDR2 FQNEAQ (reference sequence). This CDR3 is 11 amino acids long. Trimming pared 2 bases from V and 10 bases from J, leaving 3 bases between. The CDR3 DNA sequence: TGTGCCAGCAGCTTAAAATCACCCCTCCACTTT. Protein sequence: CASSLKSPLHF.

The rearrangement joins TRBV5-1 to TRBJ1-2; TRBD1 aligns across 10 bases. The CDR3 runs 14 residues. Unmatched junction bases numbered 4, after V lost 4 bases and J lost 4 bases. Germline CDR1 and CDR2: SGHRS and YFSETQ. CDR3 amino acids: CASSRDRGSYGYTF. CDR3 sequence (DNA): TGCGCCAGCAGCCGGGACAGGGGAAGCTATGGCTACACCTTC. Filled out from reference TRBV5-1 and TRBJ1-2, the complete variable domain reads KAGVTQTPRYLIKTRGQQVTLSCSPISGHRSVSWYQQTPGQGLQFLFEYFSETQRNKGNFPGRFSGRQFSNSRSEMNVSTLELGDSALYLCASSRDRGSYGYTFGSGTRLTVV.

The genes are TRBV20-1 and TRBJ2-3; tentatively, D is TRBD2 (5 bases). The CDR3 contains 14 residues. Trimming left V 6 bases short and J 0 bases short, with 13 bases between. Germline loops: CDR1 DFQATT, CDR2 SNEGSKA (reference sequence). The CDR3 reads CSAPAGGSTDTQYF. Here the CDR3 DNA reads TGCAGTGCCCCGGCGGGCGGAAGCACAGATACGCAGTATTTT.

The genes are TRBV6-5 and TRBJ1-1, with D tentatively TRBD1 (5 bases). Looked up from germline, CDR1 is MNHEY and CDR2 is SVGAGI. Trimming pared 4 bases from V and 1 base from J, leaving 13 bases between. This CDR3 comprises 15 residues. DNA of the CDR3: TGTGCCAGCAGTTGGCAAGCGGGGCGGAACACTGAAGCTTTCTTT. Residues: CASSWQAGRNTEAFF.

This chain links TRBV13 with TRBJ2-1; 8 bases agree with TRBD2. Unmatched junction bases numbered 13, after V lost 4 bases and J lost 8 bases. Germline V gene lookup returns CDR1 PRHDT and CDR2 FYEKMQ (reference sequence). The CDR3 runs to 16 residues. For the CDR3, the DNA is TGTGCCAGCAGCTCCCCGGGGACTAGTTTCCTCGATGAGCAGTTCTTC. Protein product: CASSSPGTSFLDEQFF.

This chain connects TRBV7-2 to TRBJ1-1; D perhaps matches TRBD1 (6 bases). Germline lookup yields CDR1 SGHTA and CDR2 FQGNSA. The CDR3 spans 14 residues. V lost 0 bases and J 6 bases, leaving 11 bases between the germline ends. The CDR3 DNA reads TGTGCCAGCAGCTTAGCGTGGGGGGGCTCTGAAGCTTTCTTT. This translates into CASSLAWGGSEAFF.

The V call is TRBV7-9, the J call TRBJ1-2; the D gene is possibly TRBD1 (6 bases). Germline values: CDR1 SEHNR, CDR2 FQNEAQ (reference sequence). Trimming took 7 bases from V and 8 from J, leaving 17 bases between them. CDR3 size: 13 residues. The CDR3 here is CASTSGQGRGYTF. The CDR3 DNA reads as TGTGCCAGCACCTCAGGGCAGGGGAGAGGCTACACCTTC.

Concerning this clonotype itself: At one boundary the junction diverges from the germline segment, which might be a read error. The chain couples TRBV28 to TRBJ2-3, with D unclear. Germline V gives CDR1 MDHEN, CDR2 SYDVKM. The CDR3 runs to 12 residues. The CDR3 loop is CASSLATDTQYF. The CDR3 nucleotides are TGCGCCAGCAGCTTGGCGACAGATACGCAGTATTTT.

This clonotype was observed a few times. This chain connects TRBV28 to TRBJ1-2; D remains unclear. Germline CDR1 reads MDHEN; CDR2 reads SYDVKM. The CDR3 consists of 15 residues. Trimming shortened V by 6 bases and J by 4 bases, and 18 bases separated the two germline ends. This chain's CDR3 is CASSPVTGVGYGYTF. The CDR3 region has the DNA TGTGCCAGCAGCCCAGTCACTGGGGTTGGCTATGGCTACACCTTC.

This clonotype was detected only a few times. The chain couples TRBV27 to TRBJ2-3, with 7 positions matching TRBD2. Germline V gives CDR1 MNHEY, CDR2 SMNVEV (reference sequence). Trimming cost V 6 bases and J 0 bases; bases outside gene matches: 9. The CDR3 has 16 residues. The CDR3 nucleotides read TGTGCCAGCAGCCTCCTAGCGGACTCTAGCACAGATACGCAGTATTTT. Translated, it gives CASSLLADSSTDTQYF.

This clonotype has only a few counts. The chain couples TRBV24-1 to TRBJ2-1; D remains unclear. Germline CDR1 KGHDR, CDR2 SFDVKD. Trimming left V 0 bases short and J 0 bases short, with 8 bases between. The CDR3 runs 16 residues. CDR3 amino acids: CATSDLWASSYNEQFF. Written as DNA, the CDR3 is TGTGCCACCAGTGATTTGTGGGCTAGCTCCTACAATGAGCAGTTCTTC.

The rearrangement joins TRBV12-3 or TRBV12-4 to TRBJ2-7; D remains ambiguous. V lost 2 bases and J 3 bases, leaving 14 bases between the germline ends. This CDR3 has 15 residues. CDR3 sequence reads: CASSLYGSRHYEQYF. The CDR3 DNA is TGTGCCAGCAGTTTATACGGCTCCCGACACTACGAGCAGTACTTC.